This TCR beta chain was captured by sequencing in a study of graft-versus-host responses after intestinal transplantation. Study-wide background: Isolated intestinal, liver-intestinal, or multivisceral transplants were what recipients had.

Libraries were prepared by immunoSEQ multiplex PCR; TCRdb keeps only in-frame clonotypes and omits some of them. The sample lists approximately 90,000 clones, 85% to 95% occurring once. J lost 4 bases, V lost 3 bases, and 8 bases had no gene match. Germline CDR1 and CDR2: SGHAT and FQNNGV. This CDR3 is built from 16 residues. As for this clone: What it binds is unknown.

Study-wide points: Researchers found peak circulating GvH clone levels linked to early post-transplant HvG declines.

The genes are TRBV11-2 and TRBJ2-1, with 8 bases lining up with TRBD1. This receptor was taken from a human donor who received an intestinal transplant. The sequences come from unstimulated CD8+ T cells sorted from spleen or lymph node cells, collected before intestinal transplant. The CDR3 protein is CASSFIRQGWYNEQFF. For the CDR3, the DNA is TGTGCCAGCAGCTTTATCCGACAGGGGTGGTACAATGAGCAGTTCTTC.